The TCR beta chain under discussion was sequenced for a study of PD-1 blockade in mismatch repair-deficient tumors. TCRdb keeps only in-frame clones here, not all; method: immunoSEQ multiplex PCR. The sample yields some 19,000 clones, 82% seen once. Deletions cut 3 bases from V and 8 bases from J, with 7 bases between. Germline-derived CDR1 and CDR2 are LNHNV and YYDKDF (reference sequence). This CDR3 is built from 11 residues. The specimen comprised PBMCs, sampled 52 weeks after starting pembrolizumab. The chain couples TRBV15 to TRBJ1-2; D is possibly TRBD1 (5 bases). The sequence was collected from an adult with mismatch repair-deficient cancer. In DNA, the CDR3 is TGTGCCACCAGCAGGGCAGGGGGCTACACCTTC. Translation: CATSRAGGYTF. The full variable domain, rest sourced from reference TRBV15 and TRBJ1-2, is DAMVIQNPRYQVTQFGKPVTLSCSQTLNHNVMYWYQQKSSQAPKLLFHYYDKDFNNEADTPDNFQSRRPNTSFCFLDIRSPGLGDTAMYLCATSRAGGYTFGSGTRLTVV.